Sequencing of this T cell receptor (beta chain) was carried out in a study of cytomegalovirus exposure and HLA in healthy donors. Unmatched junction bases numbered 2, after V lost 0 bases and J lost 4 bases. The CDR3 consists of 14 residues. CDR1 is WSHSY and CDR2 is SAAADI in the germline V gene. Primers: 60 Vbeta forward and 13 Jbeta reverse. This table comes from immunoSEQ multiplex PCR, and its TCRdb copy is limited to in-frame clones, with some not included. The sample lists 90,000 to 150,000 clones, 70% to 80% occurring once. The study, taken as a whole, reports: Indistinguishable V segments, including TRBV6-2 and TRBV6-3, were excluded. After further analysis at a later stage, some 15,000 TCR beta sequences were associated with HLA alleles at 0.05 false discovery rate.

On this clone: Its antigen is as yet unknown.

There were likely unrecorded immune exposures, though donors were nominally healthy when sampled. Material for sequencing was PBMCs. This sequence originates from a female donor in good health and CMV-seronegative. The chain uses TRBV10-2 and TRBJ1-2, with 7 bases fitting TRBD1. CDR3 in amino acids: CASSESAGGYGYTF. The CDR3 DNA is TGCGCCAGCAGTGAGTCGGCAGGGGGCTATGGCTACACCTTC.